One and the same sample provided the 25 T cell receptor beta chains below, sequenced in a study of shared clonotypes between healthy human individuals. Profiling relied on immunoSEQ multiplex PCR, and the TCRdb table lists in-frame clones only, not all of them. The table records roughly 510,000 clones, roughly 79% of them present only once. The sequenced material came from PBMCs. The receptor source for this set is a woman in her forties in good health. Some clones in this sample may be carry-over from other donors' samples.

The chain recombines TRBV7-9 with TRBJ2-5; no firm D call. V gave up 0 bases and J gave up 1 base, with 6 bases separating them. CDR1 is SEHNR and CDR2 is FQNEAQ in the germline V gene (reference sequence). CDR3 length equals 14 residues. The CDR3: CASSLARAQETQYF. DNA of the CDR3: TGTGCCAGCAGCTTAGCACGTGCCCAAGAGACCCAGTACTTC.

The chain employs TRBV11-1 and TRBJ1-1, with 7 positions matching TRBD1. The CDR3 contains 15 residues. Germline CDR1 and CDR2: SGHAT and FQDESV (reference sequence). V trimming: 5 bases; J trimming: 2 bases; junction bases outside the gene matches: 8. The CDR3: CASSGRRQGNTEAFF. The CDR3 DNA reads as TGTGCCAGCAGCGGGAGGCGACAGGGAAACACTGAAGCTTTCTTT. The full variable domain, rest sourced from reference TRBV11-1 and TRBJ1-1, is EAEVAQSPRYKITEKSQAVAFWCDPISGHATLYWYRQILGQGPELLVQFQDESVVDDSQLPKDRFSAERLKGVDSTLKIQPAELGDSAMYLCASSGRRQGNTEAFFGQGTRLTVV.

J is TRBJ2-3 and V is TRBV2; weak D call: TRBD1 (5 bases). V was pared by 2 bases and J by 2 bases, with 8 bases between. This CDR3 region has 14 residues. Germline V lookup: CDR1 SNHLY, CDR2 FYNNEI. The CDR3 DNA sequence: TGTGCCAGCAGTGAAACAGGAAACACAGATACGCAGTATTTT. Its protein product is CASSETGNTDTQYF.

The chain is built from TRBV28 and TRBJ2-7; either TRBD1 or TRBD2 may supply D (6 bases each). There are 13 residues in the CDR3. CDR1 is MDHEN and CDR2 is SYDVKM in the germline V gene. V shed 0 bases and J shed 12 bases, with 15 bases lying between them. This CDR3 is CASSLWGATRLYF. The CDR3 DNA reads TGTGCCAGCAGTTTATGGGGGGCGACTAGGCTGTACTTC.

The chain has TRBV2 and TRBJ2-3; D unresolved. CDR1 and CDR2 from the germline V gene are SNHLY and FYNNEI. This CDR3 spans 16 amino acids. V was trimmed by 2 bases and J by 1 base, leaving 13 bases between them. The CDR3 spells CASSEIATFGTDTQYF. DNA for the CDR3: TGTGCCAGCAGTGAAATAGCAACGTTTGGCACAGATACGCAGTATTTT.

The V call is TRBV28, the J call TRBJ2-7; D is unclear. Germline CDR1 reads MDHEN; CDR2 reads SYDVKM. CDR3 length: 11 amino acids. V was pared by 8 bases and J by 6 bases, with 11 bases between. CDR3 in amino acids: CASEAPTEQYF. The CDR3 DNA follows: TGTGCCAGCGAGGCCCCAACCGAGCAGTACTTC.

The J gene is TRBJ2-7, the V gene TRBV6-1; D unclear. Germline V gives CDR1 MNHNS, CDR2 SASEGT. V was clipped by 2 bases and J by 7 bases, with 12 bases between them. The CDR3 has 13 residues. The CDR3 DNA is TGTGCCAGCAGTGAACTTGTGGTTGGGGAGCAGTACTTC. Translation gives CASSELVVGEQYF.

This chain uses TRBV6-5 with TRBJ2-3; no reliable D call. Trimming stripped 4 bases from V and 2 bases from J, with 13 bases between. The CDR3 sequence is 15 residues long. Per the germline V gene, CDR1 is MNHEY and CDR2 is SVGAGI. The DNA for the CDR3 is TGTGCCAGCAGTTTGCGGACGCCCTACACAGATACGCAGTATTTT. The encoded protein is CASSLRTPYTDTQYF.

This clone came up many times. The chain uses TRBV30 and TRBJ2-1; TRBD2 aligns across 10 bases. CDR3 length equals 16 residues. V shed 5 bases, J shed 7 bases, and the junction held 14 bases outside the gene matches. Germline lookup yields CDR1 GTSNPN and CDR2 SVGIG (reference sequence). The CDR3 bases are TGTGCCTGGTCTAAGCGGGAGGGCCGCGGGTGGAATGAGCAGTTCTTC. Its protein product is CAWSKREGRGWNEQFF.

The chain has TRBV5-1 and TRBJ2-4, with 14 positions matching TRBD2. Per germline, CDR1 SGHRS and CDR2 YFSETQ. Trimming at V came to 4 bases and at J to 8 bases, leaving 11 bases not matched to a gene. This CDR3 region has 17 residues. As DNA, the CDR3 is TGCGCCAGCAGCCTTTATGGGACTAGCGGGAGTGGTGACATTCAGTACTTC. Translating it yields CASSLYGTSGSGDIQYF.

About this clone itself: A single base separates this from a much larger clone, so it may be a read error. Other nucleotide sequences from this sample produce the same CDR3. V usage is TRBV29-1 and J usage is TRBJ1-1, with D possibly being TRBD1 (5 bases). The CDR3 length is 14 residues. Germline V lookup: CDR1 SQVTM, CDR2 ANQGSEA. The CDR3 sequence: CSVERGSSNTEAFF. CDR3 bases: TGCAGCGTTGAGAGGGGCAGCTCGAACACCGAAGCTTTCTTT.

This clone was counted a few times. The rearrangement links TRBV5-6 to TRBJ1-4, with D unresolved. V dropped 4 bases and J dropped 3 bases, with 7 bases sitting between them. CDR1 is SGHDT and CDR2 is YYEEEE in the germline V gene. This CDR3 has 13 residues. The CDR3 region is CASSRTANEKLFF. Written as DNA, the CDR3 is TGTGCCAGCAGCCGGACCGCTAATGAAAAACTGTTTTTT.

V gene TRBV5-6 combines with J gene TRBJ2-5; 9 nucleotides match TRBD2. The DNA matches TRBJ2-7 better at its end, which makes the J call doubtful. Germline-derived CDR1 and CDR2 are SGHDT and YYEEEE. The CDR3 contains 16 residues. DNA for the CDR3: TGTGCCAGCAGCTTGGCCGGGACTAGCAATAGTTACGAGCAGTACTTC. This translates into CASSLAGTSNSYEQYF.

The J gene is TRBJ2-1, the V gene TRBV7-2; D gene uncertain. The CDR3 runs to 15 residues. Looked up from germline, CDR1 is SGHTA and CDR2 is FQGNSA. V shed 7 bases and J shed 0 bases, with 13 bases lying between them. This CDR3 reads CASTPGRSSYNEQFF. CDR3 bases: TGTGCCAGCACTCCCGGACGGAGCTCCTACAATGAGCAGTTCTTC.

This chain's CDR3 is CASSEDGTGDSTDTQYF. The DNA of the CDR3 is TGCGCCAGCAGCGAGGATGGGACAGGTGATAGCACAGATACGCAGTATTTT. This chain connects TRBV5-1 to TRBJ2-3, with 8 bases that match TRBD1. The length of the CDR3 is 17 residues. V shed 4 bases, J shed 0 bases, and the junction held 10 bases outside the gene matches. CDR1 and CDR2 from the germline V gene are SGHRS and YFSETQ.

This chain links TRBV19 with TRBJ1-5; D is undetermined. The CDR3 contains 13 residues. CDR1 is LNHDA and CDR2 is SQIVND in the germline V gene (reference sequence). V was cut by 4 bases and J by 4 bases, with 8 bases left in between. The CDR3 here is CASSSRSNQPQHF. In DNA, the CDR3 is TGTGCCAGTAGTAGCAGGTCGAATCAGCCCCAGCATTTT. Complete variable domain (other parts from reference TRBV19 and TRBJ1-5): DGGITQSPKYLFRKEGQNVTLSCEQNLNHDAMYWYRQDPGQGLRLIYYSQIVNDFQKGDIAEGYSVSREKKESFPLTVTSAQKNPTAFYLCASSSRSNQPQHFGDGTRLSIL.

The gene calls are TRBV29-1 and TRBJ2-5; D is uncertain. TRBJ2-7 explains the end of the DNA better; the J call may be wrong. Germline loops: CDR1 SQVTM, CDR2 ANQGSEA. The CDR3 is made up of 11 amino acids. This chain's CDR3 is CSVDSGYEQYF. The DNA for the CDR3 is TGCAGCGTTGATTCGGGTTACGAGCAGTACTTC.

CDR3 in DNA: TGTGCCAGCAGAAAAACAGGGTCCTACGAGCAGTACTTC. Translating gives CASRKTGSYEQYF. The rearrangement joins TRBV7-9 to TRBJ2-7, with a weak D call TRBD1 (6 bases). In germline, CDR1 is SEHNR, CDR2 FQNEAQ (reference sequence). This CDR3 is built from 13 residues. Trimming cost V 6 bases and J 1 base, with 10 bases left between them. Full variable domain (rest looked up from reference TRBV7-9 and TRBJ2-7): DTGVSQNPRHKITKRGQNVTFRCDPISEHNRLYWYRQTLGQGPEFLTYFQNEAQLEKSRLLSDRFSAERPKGSFSTLEIQRTEQGDSAMYLCASRKTGSYEQYFGPGTRLTVT.

Concerning this clone: This sample also contains other DNA sequences that code for the same CDR3. V and J are TRBV28 and TRBJ1-2, with D tentatively TRBD1 (5 bases). The CDR3 runs 13 residues. V lost 6 bases to trimming and J lost 4 bases, with 12 bases between them. CDR1 and CDR2 (germline): MDHEN, SYDVKM. The DNA for the CDR3 is TGTGCCAGCAGCCTGGGGGGGAGCTATGGCTACACCTTC. Protein product: CASSLGGSYGYTF.

This clone appeared a single time. The chain recombines TRBV11-2 with TRBJ2-2; D not resolved. Per the germline V gene, CDR1 is SGHAT and CDR2 is FQNNGV. CDR3 length: 14 residues. V lost 5 bases and J 6 bases, leaving 13 bases between the germline ends. CDR3: CASSPRSGAGELFF. For the CDR3, the DNA is TGTGCCAGCAGCCCTCGGTCTGGGGCCGGGGAGCTGTTTTTT.

Concerning this clone: An end of the junction differs from the germline gene, which may be a read error. V is TRBV15 and J is TRBJ2-5; no clear D gene. The CDR3 length is 12 residues. The germline CDR1 and CDR2 sequences are LNHNV and YYDKDF (reference sequence). The DNA of the CDR3 is TGTGCCACCAGCAGAGATGTGGGTGCCCATCACTTC. This sequence encodes CATSRDVGAHHF.

V is TRBV27 and J is TRBJ2-1; 9 bases agree with TRBD1. Germline CDR1 is MNHEY and CDR2 is SMNVEV (reference sequence). Germline trimming cut 3 bases from V and 0 bases from J; bases unmatched to any gene: 15. The CDR3 length is 20 residues. In nucleotides, the CDR3 is TGTGCCAGCAGTTTTATTGTCCCGGGACAGGGCACCCGCTCCTACAATGAGCAGTTCTTC. Its translation: CASSFIVPGQGTRSYNEQFF.

There are a few counts of this clone. Other DNA sequences in the same sample also yield this CDR3. The chain carries TRBV28 and TRBJ1-6, with D tentatively TRBD1 (5 bases). V gave up 6 bases and J gave up 5 bases, with 14 bases separating them. The germline gives CDR1 MDHEN, CDR2 SYDVKM. CDR3 length: 15 residues. In nucleotides, the CDR3 is TGTGCCAGCAGCCCTATCGACAGAGATAATTCACCCCTCCACTTT. Residues: CASSPIDRDNSPLHF.

This rearrangement joins TRBV28 to TRBJ2-7; 7 nucleotides agree with TRBD1. The CDR3 has 14 residues. Germline V gene sequence: CDR1 MDHEN, CDR2 SYDVKM. V lost 10 bases, J lost 1 base, and 10 bases stayed unmatched. The CDR3 DNA sequence: TGTGCCATCACGCCGGGACAGCGGTCCTACGAGCAGTACTTC. The encoded protein is CAITPGQRSYEQYF.

The rearrangement links TRBV10-3 to TRBJ2-3; the match to TRBD2 covers 14 bases. This CDR3 comprises 16 residues. Germline assignment: CDR1 ENHRY and CDR2 SYGVKD. V lost 6 bases, J lost 4 bases, and 6 bases stayed unmatched. The CDR3 DNA sequence: TGTGCCATCAGCGTCCCGGGACTAGCGGGAGCAGATACGCAGTATTTT. It codes for CAISVPGLAGADTQYF.